This T cell receptor beta chain was sequenced for a study of CD8 T cells in ankylosing spondylitis. TCRdb reprocessed the 5' RACE reads with MiXCR, giving one entry per CDR3 protein. Seen here are hundreds of thousands of distinct CDR3 sequences, 7.5% to 9.5% observed once, and the top ten hold approximately 4.8%. This clonotype was found many times. The antigen remains undetermined. Study-wide results and limits: A TCR beta motif of 7 to 9 highly homologous variants seemed to mark ankylosing spondylitis blood. In ankylosing spondylitis patients, matched synovial fluid reportedly showed significant enrichment of disease-linked clones.

The germline V gene has CDR1 LGHNA and CDR2 YSLEER. This CDR3 comprises 15 residues. V lost 1 base to trimming and J lost 5 bases, with 14 bases between them. Sequencing input: blood, either unsorted or a sorted T cell fraction (not recorded which). This chain links TRBV4-3 with TRBJ1-2, with D perhaps TRBD1 (5 bases). This clonotype was sampled from a female donor with ankylosing spondylitis or in good health (not recorded which). This chain's CDR3 is CASSQVFTPGYGYTF. In DNA form, the CDR3 reads TGCGCCAGCAGCCAAGTGTTCACCCCAGGGTATGGCTACACCTTC.